In its sample, the clone carrying this T cell receptor beta chain was seen a few times. What it binds is unknown. The sample originates from a study of CD8 T cells in ankylosing spondylitis. TCRdb re-analysed the 5' RACE reads in MiXCR, keeping a single row per CDR3 protein. The sample includes about 540,000 distinct CDR3 sequences, about 13% of them seen just once. Germline CDR1 SEHNR, CDR2 FQNEAQ (reference sequence). Germline trimming cut 4 bases from V and 2 bases from J; bases unmatched to any gene: 10. The CDR3 spans 16 residues. Notes on the study in general: What seemed typical of ankylosing spondylitis blood was a TCR beta motif built from 8 or 9 highly homologous variants. Significant enrichment of disease-linked clones was reportedly seen in matched ankylosing spondylitis synovial fluid.

The gene calls are TRBV7-9 and TRBJ2-5, with TRBD1 matching 7 bases. Material: blood, either unsorted or a sorted T cell fraction (not recorded which). The sequence came from a male donor with ankylosing spondylitis. Written as DNA, the CDR3 is TGTGCCAGCAGCTCCCGAAACAGGGGTGAACAAGAGACCCAGTACTTC. Protein: CASSSRNRGEQETQYF.